Listed here are 25 T cell receptor beta chains from one sample, sequenced in a study of naive and memory T cell subsets. An oligonucleotide containing a UMI was ligated to the 3' end of TCR cDNA. The SP2 primer and nested alpha and beta constant region primers amplified ligated cDNA in four rounds. A single record per CDR3 protein comes from TCRdb applying MiXCR to the 5' RACE reads. The data show roughly 30,000 distinct CDR3 sequences, 16% seen once. The receptors originated from a female donor in good health.

This clonotype was detected ten times or more. The rearrangement uses TRBV2 and TRBJ2-4; D not certain. The CDR3 has 16 residues. Trimming stripped 2 bases from V and 1 base from J, with 12 bases between. Germline V gene sequence: CDR1 SNHLY, CDR2 FYNNEI. For the CDR3, the DNA is TGTGCCAGCAGTGAAAAAGTCAGCAAGGCCAAAAACATTCAGTACTTC. It is translated as CASSEKVSKAKNIQYF.

This clonotype was seen only once. V usage is TRBV12-3 or TRBV12-4 and J usage is TRBJ2-5, with unresolved D. The CDR3 is 11 amino acids. V was clipped by 5 bases and J by 5 bases, with 6 bases between them. CDR3 bases: TGTGCCAGCAGTCAATCGGAGACCCAGTACTTC. Translating gives CASSQSETQYF.

Ten or more counts support this clonotype. V and J are TRBV20-1 and TRBJ2-7; possibly TRBD2 for D (6 bases). The CDR3 has 15 amino acids. Between the trimmed V and J ends, which lost 3 bases and 4 bases, there was a span of 19 bases. Germline loops: CDR1 DFQATT, CDR2 SNEGSKA (reference sequence). The CDR3 bases are TGCAGTGCTAGGGGGCTGGAGGGGAATCTTTACGAGCAGTACTTC. It translates to CSARGLEGNLYEQYF.

Only a few counts were recorded for this clonotype. The chain couples TRBV18 to TRBJ2-5; possible D gene TRBD1, 6 bases. Per the germline V gene, CDR1 is KGHSH and CDR2 is LQKENI. The germline V and J ends were trimmed by 1 base and 5 bases, with 8 bases remaining between them. The CDR3 is made up of 13 amino acids. This CDR3 reads CASSPRRGETQYF. CDR3 DNA sequence: TGTGCCAGCTCACCACGAAGGGGGGAGACCCAGTACTTC.

The rearrangement uses TRBV18 and TRBJ2-7; 8 nucleotides line up with TRBD1. The CDR3 has 15 amino acids. Germline V gene data show CDR1 as KGHSH and CDR2 as LQKENI. V was pared by 3 bases and J by 2 bases, with 6 bases of the junction left unmatched. The CDR3 nucleotides are TGTGCCAGCTCACCCCCCGGGACAGGTACCTACGAGCAGTACTTC. It yields the protein CASSPPGTGTYEQYF. Filled out from reference TRBV18 and TRBJ2-7, the complete variable domain reads NAGVMQNPRHLVRRRGQEARLRCSPMKGHSHVYWYRQLPEEGLKFMVYLQKENIIDESGMPKERFSAEFPKEGPSILRIQQVVRGDSAAYFCASSPPGTGTYEQYFGPGTRLTVT.

This clonotype appeared many times. V is TRBV5-4 and J is TRBJ1-1; 8 bases fit TRBD1. The ends lost 7 bases at V and 1 base at J; junction bases unmatched: 12. Germline CDR1 and CDR2: SGHNT and YYREEE (reference sequence). The CDR3 extends over 16 amino acids. This CDR3 is CASRPDRGQTNTEAFF. Written as DNA, the CDR3 is TGTGCCAGCCGACCCGACAGGGGCCAGACGAACACTGAAGCTTTCTTT.

As concerns this clonotype: With a much larger clone just one base away, this may be a read error. This chain links TRBV27 with TRBJ2-5; 7 bases fit TRBD2. Germline CDR1 is MNHEY and CDR2 is SMNVEV (reference sequence). The CDR3 covers 16 residues. With V trimmed by 3 bases and J by 4 bases, 11 bases remained unmatched. The CDR3 bases are TGTGCCAGCAGTTTGGTGCGGGGGAGAGGCGGAGAGACCCAGTACTTC. It codes for CASSLVRGRGGETQYF.

This clonotype came up many times. V is TRBV29-1 and J is TRBJ2-7, with D possibly being TRBD1 or TRBD2 (6 bases each). Germline values: CDR1 SQVTM, CDR2 ANQGSEA. The CDR3 sequence is 13 residues long. V was trimmed by 4 bases and J by 3 bases, leaving 13 bases between them. CDR3 region: CSVAIRGHYEQYF. CDR3 DNA sequence: TGCAGCGTTGCGATCCGGGGGCACTACGAGCAGTACTTC.

The genes are TRBV2 and TRBJ2-3; D is ambiguous. With 7 bases removed from V and 0 bases from J, the gap between germline ends came to 5 bases. Looked up from germline, CDR1 is SNHLY and CDR2 is FYNNEI. CDR3 length: 12 residues. This CDR3 reads CASTLSTDTQYF. CDR3 sequence (DNA): TGTGCCAGCACTCTGAGCACAGATACGCAGTATTTT.

This sequence joins TRBV6-4 and TRBJ2-1; weak D call: TRBD2 (5 bases). The CDR3 loop spans 14 amino acids. V was shortened by 6 bases and J by 8 bases, with 17 bases between the two germline ends. Germline V lookup: CDR1 MRHNA, CDR2 SNTAGT. This CDR3 reads CASSPGTERYEQFF. In nucleotides, the CDR3 is TGTGCCAGCAGCCCGGGAACCGAGCGCTATGAGCAGTTCTTC.

This clonotype was seen only a few times. This chain joins TRBV12-3 or TRBV12-4 and TRBJ1-2; 8 nucleotides align to TRBD1. The CDR3 spans 14 residues. Trimming took 5 bases from V and 8 from J; bases not matched to a gene: 10. The CDR3 loop reads CASSPPDRASGYTF. The CDR3 nucleotides are TGTGCCAGCAGTCCTCCGGACAGGGCAAGCGGCTACACCTTC.

This clonotype is categorized as medium-sized. The chain couples TRBV7-9 to TRBJ2-7, with a weak D call TRBD1 (6 bases). Germline V gives CDR1 SEHNR, CDR2 FQNEAQ (reference sequence). CDR3 length: 12 residues. Trimming stripped 3 bases from V and 7 bases from J, with 10 bases between. CDR3 sequence (DNA): TGTGCCAGCAGCTTTACAGGGCAAGAGCAGTACTTC. Translated, it gives CASSFTGQEQYF.

In the case of this clonotype: A much larger clone differs by one base, so this may be a read error. This chain uses TRBV29-1 with TRBJ1-2, with 9 bases aligning to TRBD1. The V and J ends lost 6 bases and 12 bases, in that order; junction bases with no gene match: 11. Germline V gene data show CDR1 as SQVTM and CDR2 as ANQGSEA. The CDR3 runs 12 residues. The CDR3 DNA reads TGCAGCGTGGTACAGGGGGCAGGAGGCGACACCTTC. Translating it yields CSVVQGAGGDTF.

This chain links TRBV24-1 with TRBJ2-1; TRBD1 agrees at 8 bases. Germline CDR1 KGHDR, CDR2 SFDVKD. The CDR3 totals 16 residues. Trimming at V came to 2 bases and at J to 6 bases, leaving 8 bases not matched to a gene. The CDR3 here is CATSDSRTGLGNEQFF. DNA for the CDR3: TGTGCCACCAGTGATTCTCGGACAGGGCTTGGCAATGAGCAGTTCTTC.

The V call is TRBV14, the J call TRBJ1-1, with unresolved D. Germline assignment: CDR1 SGHDN and CDR2 FVKESK. V lost 0 bases, J lost 7 bases, and 15 bases lay in between. This CDR3 is 15 amino acids long. The CDR3 loop reads CASSQDLWSRGEAFF. The CDR3 region has the DNA TGTGCCAGCAGCCAAGATTTGTGGTCTCGTGGTGAAGCTTTCTTT.

This clonotype was counted many times. This CDR3 reads CASSFRSGGLYNEQFF. CDR3 DNA sequence: TGTGCCAGCAGCTTTAGAAGCGGGGGGTTATACAATGAGCAGTTCTTC. The V call is TRBV11-1, the J call TRBJ2-1, with 9 bases identical to TRBD2. Germline V gene data show CDR1 as SGHAT and CDR2 as FQDESV (reference sequence). The V segment lost 3 bases and the J segment 4 bases; nucleotides outside the gene matches: 7. This CDR3 spans 16 amino acids.

This clonotype has more than one count but fewer than ten. The rearrangement joins TRBV7-2 to TRBJ2-1; 11 nucleotides match TRBD2. In germline, CDR1 is SGHTA, CDR2 FQGNSA. The V gene end was trimmed by 5 bases and the J gene end by 13 bases; junction bases not matched to a gene: 16. The CDR3 spans 16 residues. The CDR3 nucleotides read TGTGCCAGCAGCCGTTATCTAGCGGGGGGTGCTCGAGACCAGTTCTTC. Translation: CASSRYLAGGARDQFF.

The rearrangement links TRBV12-3 or TRBV12-4 to TRBJ2-1; TRBD1 matches 7 bases. This CDR3 comprises 15 residues. J was trimmed by 2 bases and V by 6 bases; bases with no gene match: 7. The CDR3 sequence is CASSKAQGAYNEQFF. In nucleotides, the CDR3 is TGTGCCAGCAGCAAGGCCCAGGGGGCCTACAATGAGCAGTTCTTC.

This clonotype showed up just a few times. The V and J genes are TRBV20-1 and TRBJ2-7; 15 bases are a match to TRBD2. Germline CDR1 reads DFQATT; CDR2 reads SNEGSKA (reference sequence). This CDR3 is built from 17 residues. The V segment lost 3 bases and the J segment 4 bases; nucleotides outside the gene matches: 10. CDR3 sequence: CSASQGLAGGMEYEQYF. The CDR3 coding sequence is TGCAGTGCTAGCCAGGGACTAGCGGGGGGAATGGAGTACGAGCAGTACTTC.

V is TRBV25-1 and J is TRBJ2-7; D is possibly TRBD1 (6 bases). From germline, CDR1 is MGHDK and CDR2 SYGVNS. CDR3 size: 16 residues. Trimming removed 3 bases at V and 0 bases at J, with 15 bases between. In DNA form, the CDR3 reads TGTGCCAGCAGTGATTCCCGGGACACCAGCTCCTACGAGCAGTACTTC. The encoded protein is CASSDSRDTSSYEQYF.

This clonotype was counted at least ten times. The genes are TRBV29-1 and TRBJ2-1; no clear D. V was shortened by 4 bases and J by 8 bases, with 6 bases between the two germline ends. The CDR3 extends over 10 amino acids. Germline CDR1 reads SQVTM; CDR2 reads ANQGSEA. CDR3: CSVANHEQFF. The CDR3 bases are TGCAGCGTTGCAAATCATGAGCAGTTCTTC.

This clonotype was seen at least ten times. The CDR3, as DNA: TGCAGCGTTGCCGGGAGTGACACTGAAGCTTTCTTT. Protein: CSVAGSDTEAFF. The chain combines TRBV29-1 with TRBJ1-1; D is uncertain. The CDR3 is 12 amino acids. CDR1 is SQVTM and CDR2 is ANQGSEA in the germline V gene. Deletions cut 4 bases from V and 3 bases from J, with 9 bases between. Full variable domain (missing parts from reference TRBV29-1 and TRBJ1-1): SAVISQKPSRDICQRGTSLTIQCQVDSQVTMMFWYRQQPGQSLTLIATANQGSEATYESGFVIDKFPISRPNLTFSTLTVSNMSPEDSSIYLCSVAGSDTEAFFGQGTRLTVV.

In the case of this clonotype: Since a much larger clone is just one base distant, this may be a read error. The chain is built from TRBV6-5 and TRBJ1-2; D perhaps matches TRBD1 (5 bases). CDR1 and CDR2 from the germline V gene are MNHEY and SVGAGI. This CDR3 has 15 amino acids. The CDR3 DNA follows: TGTGCCAGCAGTTACTCTGCATTTGGGGACCATGGCGACACCTTC. Translated, it gives CASSYSAFGDHGDTF.

This clonotype occurred a few times. This chain connects TRBV6-5 to TRBJ2-4, with a tentative D call TRBD1 (5 bases). The germline V gene encodes CDR1 MNHEY and CDR2 SVGAGI. The CDR3 covers 16 residues. Trimming removed 0 bases from V and 0 bases from J, with 9 bases in between. CDR3 amino acids: CASSYSGVLAKNIQYF. Written as DNA, the CDR3 is TGTGCCAGCAGTTACTCAGGGGTCCTAGCCAAAAACATTCAGTACTTC.

V is TRBV10-1 and J is TRBJ2-3, with D unclear. Per the germline V gene, CDR1 is WNHNN and CDR2 is SYGVQD (reference sequence). The V and J ends lost 3 bases and 1 base respectively, with 8 bases between them. The CDR3 is made up of 14 amino acids. CDR3 DNA sequence: TGCGCCAGCAGTGATAGTAAGGGCACAGATACGCAGTATTTT. Protein: CASSDSKGTDTQYF.